Reported below is one T cell receptor beta chain. This sample is drawn from a study of blood T cell repertoires in COVID-19. This table comes from immunoSEQ multiplex PCR, and its TCRdb copy is limited to in-frame clones, with some not included. This table holds about 300,000 clones, 88% found once. The clonotype was recovered from a woman aged 25 to 39 who had recovered from COVID-19. The material sequenced was peripheral blood.

This CDR3 reads CASSLDGLAGGREQFF. CDR3 DNA: TGTGCCAGCAGCTTAGACGGACTAGCGGGGGGGCGGGAGCAGTTCTTC. The chain recombines TRBV7-2 with TRBJ2-1; 15 positions agree with TRBD2. The V gene end was trimmed by 1 base and the J gene end by 10 bases; junction bases not matched to a gene: 5. The CDR3 runs to 16 residues. CDR1 is SGHTA and CDR2 is FQGNSA in the germline V gene.